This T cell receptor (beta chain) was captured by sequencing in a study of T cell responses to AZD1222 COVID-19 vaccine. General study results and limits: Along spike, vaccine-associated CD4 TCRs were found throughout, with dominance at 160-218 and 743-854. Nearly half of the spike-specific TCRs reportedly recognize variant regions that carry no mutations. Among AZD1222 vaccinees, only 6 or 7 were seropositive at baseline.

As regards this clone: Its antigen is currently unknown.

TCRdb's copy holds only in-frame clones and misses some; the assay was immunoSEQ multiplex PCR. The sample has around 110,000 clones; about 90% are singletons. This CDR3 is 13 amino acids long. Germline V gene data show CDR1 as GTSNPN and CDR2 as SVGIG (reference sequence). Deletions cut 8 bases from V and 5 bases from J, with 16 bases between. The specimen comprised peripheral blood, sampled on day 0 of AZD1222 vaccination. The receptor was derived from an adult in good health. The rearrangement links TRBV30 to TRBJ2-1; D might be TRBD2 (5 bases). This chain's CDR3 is CALDSPTHNEQFF. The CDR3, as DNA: TGTGCCCTGGACTCCCCGACCCACAATGAGCAGTTCTTC. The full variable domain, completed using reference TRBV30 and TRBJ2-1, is SQTIHQWPATLVQPVGSPLSLECTVEGTSNPNLYWYRQAAGRGLQLLFYSVGIGQISSEVPQNLSASRPQDRQFILSSKKLLLSDSGFYLCALDSPTHNEQFFGPGTRLTVL.